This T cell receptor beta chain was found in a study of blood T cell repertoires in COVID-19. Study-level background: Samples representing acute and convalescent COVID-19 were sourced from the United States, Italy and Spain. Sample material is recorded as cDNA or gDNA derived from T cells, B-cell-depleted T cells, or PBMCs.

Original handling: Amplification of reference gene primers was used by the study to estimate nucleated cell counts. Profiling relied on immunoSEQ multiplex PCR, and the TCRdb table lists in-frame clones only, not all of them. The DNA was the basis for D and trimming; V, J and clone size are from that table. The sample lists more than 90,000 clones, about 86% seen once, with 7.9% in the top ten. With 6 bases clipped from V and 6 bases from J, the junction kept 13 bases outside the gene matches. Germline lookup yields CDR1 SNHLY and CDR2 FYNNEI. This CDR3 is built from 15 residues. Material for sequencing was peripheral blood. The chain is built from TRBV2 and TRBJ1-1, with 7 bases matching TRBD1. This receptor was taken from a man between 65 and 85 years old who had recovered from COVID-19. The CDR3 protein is CASRGTVAGSPEAFF. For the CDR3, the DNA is TGTGCCAGCAGGGGGACAGTAGCGGGGAGCCCTGAAGCTTTCTTT.